The source of this T cell receptor (beta chain) is a study of T cells in Graves' hyperthyroidism and ophthalmopathy. Researchers amplified the TCR beta CDR3 regions from RNA transcripts. The HTBI primer set served for first-round RT-PCR of the TCR CDR3. TCRdb re-called the multiplex PCR reads through MiXCR, storing one row per CDR3 protein. The sample shows about 570,000 distinct CDR3 sequences, 12% to 15% of them seen only once. Deletions cut 3 bases from V and 0 bases from J, with 15 bases between. The length of the CDR3 is 16 residues. Germline assignment: CDR1 DFQATT and CDR2 SNEGSKA (reference sequence).

The sequence was obtained from a woman aged 40 to 50 with Graves' hyperthyroidism. Sequencing was done on a sample of blood. This chain joins TRBV20-1 and TRBJ2-1, with D possibly matching TRBD2 (6 bases). The CDR3 coding sequence is TGCAGTGCTAGCGGGAGTTTGCGAAGCTCCTACAATGAGCAGTTCTTC. The encoded protein is CSASGSLRSSYNEQFF.